The clone carrying this T cell receptor (beta chain) was seen more than once but under ten times. Its antigen remains unknown. The data were taken from a study of beta chain features in type 1 diabetes. Study-wide findings and caveats: Type 1 diabetes patients had TCRB CDR3s that were shorter (moderately but significantly so) in all four CD4+ subsets.

Expressed TCRB transcripts got sequenced, as all isolated RNA was reverse transcribed. Measured with immunoSEQ multiplex PCR; TCRdb has only the in-frame clones, and not every one. The sample consists of around 56,000 clones, 52% of them appearing once. Germline V gives CDR1 SEHNR, CDR2 FQNEAQ (reference sequence). V gave up 5 bases and J gave up 8 bases; unmatched junction bases: 9. The CDR3 is 14 residues long. The gene calls are TRBV7-9 and TRBJ1-2; 9 nucleotides align to TRBD1. The TCR sequence derives from a woman in her forties with type 1 diabetes. Material for sequencing was Tregs from blood. The CDR3 spells CASSETGGMGGYTF. Here the CDR3 DNA reads TGTGCCAGCAGCGAGACAGGGGGAATGGGCGGCTACACCTTC.